The TCR beta chain under discussion was sequenced for a study of tumor-infiltrating lymphocytes in oesophageal squamous cell carcinoma. This CDR3 comprises 18 residues. Trimming took 6 bases from V and 2 from J; bases not matched to a gene: 11. The germline CDR1 and CDR2 sequences are SEHNR and FQNEAQ (reference sequence). TCRdb used MiXCR to reprocess the PCR reads, holding one entry per CDR3 protein. The top ten clones hold about 42% of a sample with 15,000 to 20,000 distinct CDR3 sequences, approximately 46% of them seen once. The specimen sequenced was blood. The V and J genes are TRBV7-9 and TRBJ2-3, with 13 nucleotides matching TRBD2. This TCR derives from a female donor with esophageal squamous cell carcinoma. CDR3 residues: CASSSVGLAGRFTDTQYF. In DNA form, the CDR3 reads TGTGCCAGCAGTTCAGTGGGACTAGCGGGAAGGTTCACAGATACGCAGTATTTT.